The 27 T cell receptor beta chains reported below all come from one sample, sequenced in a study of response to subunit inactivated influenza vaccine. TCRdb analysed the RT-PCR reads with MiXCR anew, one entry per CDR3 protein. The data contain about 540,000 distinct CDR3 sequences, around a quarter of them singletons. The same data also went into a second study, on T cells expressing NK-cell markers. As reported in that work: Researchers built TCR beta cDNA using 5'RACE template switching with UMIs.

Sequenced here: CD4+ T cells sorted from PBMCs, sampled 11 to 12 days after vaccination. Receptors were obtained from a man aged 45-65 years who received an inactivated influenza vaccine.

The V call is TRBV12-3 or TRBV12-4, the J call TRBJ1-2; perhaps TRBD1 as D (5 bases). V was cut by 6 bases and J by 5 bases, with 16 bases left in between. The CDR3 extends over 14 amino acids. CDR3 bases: TGTGCCAGCAGCCTAGGGGCACCTGGGTATGGCTACACCTTC. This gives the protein CASSLGAPGYGYTF.

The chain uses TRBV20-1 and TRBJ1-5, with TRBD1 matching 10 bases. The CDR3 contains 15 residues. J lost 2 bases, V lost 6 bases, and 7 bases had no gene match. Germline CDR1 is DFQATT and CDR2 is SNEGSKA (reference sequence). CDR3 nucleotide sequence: TGCAGTGCACCCGAGACAGGGGGCGGCAATCAGCCCCAGCATTTT. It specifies CSAPETGGGNQPQHF.

The CDR3 here is CASSRRGDTDTQYF. The CDR3 coding sequence is TGTGCCAGCAGCAGGAGGGGGGACACAGATACGCAGTATTTT. This chain joins TRBV5-6 and TRBJ2-3, with D tentatively TRBD1 or TRBD2 (6 bases each). V lost 4 bases and J 2 bases, leaving 11 bases between the germline ends. CDR1 and CDR2 (germline): SGHDT, YYEEEE. The CDR3 spans 14 residues.

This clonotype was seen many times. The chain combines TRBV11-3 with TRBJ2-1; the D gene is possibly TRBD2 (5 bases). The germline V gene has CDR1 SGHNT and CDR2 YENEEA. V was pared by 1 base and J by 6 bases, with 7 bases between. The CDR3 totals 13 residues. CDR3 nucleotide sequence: TGTGCCAGCAGCTTAGGAGCGGTCAATGAGCAGTTCTTC. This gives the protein CASSLGAVNEQFF.

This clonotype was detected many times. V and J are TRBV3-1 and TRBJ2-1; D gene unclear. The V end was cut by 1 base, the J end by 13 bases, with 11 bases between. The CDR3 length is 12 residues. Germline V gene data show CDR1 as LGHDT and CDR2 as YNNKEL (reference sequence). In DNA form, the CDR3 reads TGTGCCAGCAGCCAAGTTGGCAGGACCCAGTTCTTC. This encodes CASSQVGRTQFF.

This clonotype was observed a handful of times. The CDR3 protein is CASSSGTTGLRTDTQYF. CDR3 bases: TGCGCCAGCAGCAGCGGGACAACGGGACTGCGCACAGATACGCAGTATTTT. The chain employs TRBV5-1 and TRBJ2-3; TRBD2 is a possible D gene (7 bases). V was cut by 4 bases and J by 1 base, with 19 bases left in between. Germline V gene lookup returns CDR1 SGHRS and CDR2 YFSETQ. The CDR3 consists of 17 residues.

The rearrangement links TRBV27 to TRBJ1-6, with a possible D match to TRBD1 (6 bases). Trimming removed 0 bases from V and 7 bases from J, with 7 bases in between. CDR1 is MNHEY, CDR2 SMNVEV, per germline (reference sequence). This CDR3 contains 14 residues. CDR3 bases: TGTGCCAGCAGTTTATCCAGGGGAAATTCACCCCTCCACTTT. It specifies CASSLSRGNSPLHF.

The CDR3 spells CASSPQGADINTEAFF. In nucleotides, the CDR3 is TGTGCCAGCAGCCCACAGGGGGCGGATATCAACACTGAAGCTTTCTTT. This chain links TRBV28 with TRBJ1-1; 9 bases match TRBD1. The junction had 10 bases not matched to a gene; V was cut back by 6 bases and J by 2 bases. This CDR3 contains 16 residues. The V gene's germline CDR1 is MDHEN and CDR2 SYDVKM.

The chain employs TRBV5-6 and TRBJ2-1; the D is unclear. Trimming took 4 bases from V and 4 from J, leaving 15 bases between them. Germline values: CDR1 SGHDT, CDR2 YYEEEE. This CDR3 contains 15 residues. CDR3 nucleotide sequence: TGTGCCAGCAGCCCTGTGAACGAAGAATACAATGAGCAGTTCTTC. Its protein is CASSPVNEEYNEQFF. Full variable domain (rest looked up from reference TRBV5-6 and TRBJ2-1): DAGVTQSPTHLIKTRGQQVTLRCSPKSGHDTVSWYQQALGQGPQFIFQYYEEEERQRGNFPDRFSGHQFPNYSSELNVNALLLGDSALYLCASSPVNEEYNEQFFGPGTRLTVL.

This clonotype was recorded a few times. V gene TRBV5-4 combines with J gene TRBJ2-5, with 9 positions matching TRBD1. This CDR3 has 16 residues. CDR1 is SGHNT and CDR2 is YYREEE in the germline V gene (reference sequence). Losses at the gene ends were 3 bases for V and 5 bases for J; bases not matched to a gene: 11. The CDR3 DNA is TGTGCCAGCAGCTCTGGGGGGGACAGGGCATCTGAGACCCAGTACTTC. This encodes CASSSGGDRASETQYF. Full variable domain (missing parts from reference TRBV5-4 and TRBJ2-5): ETGVTQSPTHLIKTRGQQVTLRCSSQSGHNTVSWYQQALGQGPQFIFQYYREEENGRGNFPPRFSGLQFPNYSSELNVNALELDDSALYLCASSSGGDRASETQYFGPGTRLLVL.

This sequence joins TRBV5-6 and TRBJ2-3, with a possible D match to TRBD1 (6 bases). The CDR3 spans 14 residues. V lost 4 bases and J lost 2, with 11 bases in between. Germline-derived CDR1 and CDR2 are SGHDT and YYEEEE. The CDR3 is CASSPTGHTDTQYF. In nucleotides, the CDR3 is TGTGCCAGCAGCCCGACAGGACACACAGATACGCAGTATTTT.

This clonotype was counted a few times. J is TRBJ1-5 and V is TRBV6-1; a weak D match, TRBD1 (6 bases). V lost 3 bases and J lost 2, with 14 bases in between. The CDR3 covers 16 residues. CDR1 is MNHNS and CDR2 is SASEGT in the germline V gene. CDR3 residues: CASSEDSWFRNQPQHF. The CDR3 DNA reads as TGTGCCAGCAGTGAGGACAGCTGGTTCCGCAATCAGCCCCAGCATTTT.

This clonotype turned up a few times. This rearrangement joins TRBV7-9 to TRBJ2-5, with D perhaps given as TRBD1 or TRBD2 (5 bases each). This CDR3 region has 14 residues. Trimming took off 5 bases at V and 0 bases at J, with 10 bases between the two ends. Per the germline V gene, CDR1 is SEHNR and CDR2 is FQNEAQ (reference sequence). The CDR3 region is CASSDQGHQETQYF. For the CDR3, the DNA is TGTGCCAGCAGCGACCAGGGACACCAAGAGACCCAGTACTTC.

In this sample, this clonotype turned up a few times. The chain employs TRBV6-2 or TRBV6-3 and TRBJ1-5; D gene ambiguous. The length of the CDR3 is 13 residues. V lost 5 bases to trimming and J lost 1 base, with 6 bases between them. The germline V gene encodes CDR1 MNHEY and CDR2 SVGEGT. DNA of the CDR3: TGTGCCAGCAGTCAGAGGAGCAATCAGCCCCAGCATTTT. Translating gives CASSQRSNQPQHF.

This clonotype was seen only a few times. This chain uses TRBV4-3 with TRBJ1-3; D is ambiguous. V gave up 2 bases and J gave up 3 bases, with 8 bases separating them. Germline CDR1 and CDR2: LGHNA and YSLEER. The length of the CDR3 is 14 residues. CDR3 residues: CASSQMGNGNTIYF. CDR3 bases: TGCGCCAGCAGCCAAATGGGGAATGGAAACACCATATATTTT.

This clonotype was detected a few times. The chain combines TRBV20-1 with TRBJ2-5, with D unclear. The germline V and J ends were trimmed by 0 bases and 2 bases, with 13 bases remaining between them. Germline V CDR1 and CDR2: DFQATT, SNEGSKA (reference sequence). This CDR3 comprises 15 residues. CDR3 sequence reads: CSARDFKSVQETQYF. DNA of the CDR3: TGCAGTGCTAGAGATTTCAAGAGTGTACAAGAGACCCAGTACTTC.

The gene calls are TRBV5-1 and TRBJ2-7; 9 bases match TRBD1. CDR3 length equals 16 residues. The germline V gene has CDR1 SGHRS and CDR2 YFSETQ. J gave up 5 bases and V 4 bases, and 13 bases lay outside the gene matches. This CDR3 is CASSIGPGTGTDEQYF. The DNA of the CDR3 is TGCGCCAGCAGCATTGGTCCCGGGACAGGGACTGACGAGCAGTACTTC.

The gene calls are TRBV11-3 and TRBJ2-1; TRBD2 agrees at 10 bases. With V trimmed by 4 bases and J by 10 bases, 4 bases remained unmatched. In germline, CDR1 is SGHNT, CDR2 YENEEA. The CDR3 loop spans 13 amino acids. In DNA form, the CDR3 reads TGTGCCAGCAGCTCTAGCGGGAGTCAGGAGCAGTTCTTC. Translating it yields CASSSSGSQEQFF. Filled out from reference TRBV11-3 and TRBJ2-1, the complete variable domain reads EAGVVQSPRYKIIEKKQPVAFWCNPISGHNTLYWYLQNLGQGPELLIRYENEEAVDDSQLPKDRFSAERLKGVDSTLKIQPAELGDSAVYLCASSSSGSQEQFFGPGTRLTVL.

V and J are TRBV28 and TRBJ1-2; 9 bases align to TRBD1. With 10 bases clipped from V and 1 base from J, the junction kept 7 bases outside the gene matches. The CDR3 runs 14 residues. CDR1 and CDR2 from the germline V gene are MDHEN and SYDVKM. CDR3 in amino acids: CATGQGYNNYGYTF. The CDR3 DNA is TGTGCCACGGGACAGGGATATAATAACTATGGCTACACCTTC.

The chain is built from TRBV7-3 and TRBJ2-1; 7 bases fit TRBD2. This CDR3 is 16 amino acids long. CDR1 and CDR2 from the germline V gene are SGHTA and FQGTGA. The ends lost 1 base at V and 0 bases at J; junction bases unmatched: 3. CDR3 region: CASSLNGRRSYNEQFF. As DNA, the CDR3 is TGTGCCAGCAGCTTAAACGGGAGGCGCTCCTACAATGAGCAGTTCTTC.

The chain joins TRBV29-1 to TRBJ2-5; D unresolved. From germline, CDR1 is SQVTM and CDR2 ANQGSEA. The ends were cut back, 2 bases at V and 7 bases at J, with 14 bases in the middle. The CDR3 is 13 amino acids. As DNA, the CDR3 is TGCAGCGTTGAATCTGGTGTGGCAGGGACCCAGTACTTC. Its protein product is CSVESGVAGTQYF.

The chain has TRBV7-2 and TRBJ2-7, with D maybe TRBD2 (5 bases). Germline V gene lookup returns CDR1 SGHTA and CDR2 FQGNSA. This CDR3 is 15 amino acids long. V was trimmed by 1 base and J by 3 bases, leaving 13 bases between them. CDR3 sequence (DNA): TGTGCCAGCAGCTTAGTCACGGGAACCCTCTACGAGCAGTACTTC. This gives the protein CASSLVTGTLYEQYF.

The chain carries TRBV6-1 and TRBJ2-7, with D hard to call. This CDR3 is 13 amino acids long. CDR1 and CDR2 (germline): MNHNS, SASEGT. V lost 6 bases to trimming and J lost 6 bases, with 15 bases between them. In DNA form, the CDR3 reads TGTGCCAGCAGGGCGGACCTGCGGACCGAGCAGTACTTC. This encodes CASRADLRTEQYF.

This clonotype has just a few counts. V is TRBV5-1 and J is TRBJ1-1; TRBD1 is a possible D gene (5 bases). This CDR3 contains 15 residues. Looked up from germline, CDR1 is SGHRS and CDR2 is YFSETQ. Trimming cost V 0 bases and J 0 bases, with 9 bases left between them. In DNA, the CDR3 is TGCGCCAGCAGCTTGGGGGCGACAGTGAACACTGAAGCTTTCTTT. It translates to CASSLGATVNTEAFF.

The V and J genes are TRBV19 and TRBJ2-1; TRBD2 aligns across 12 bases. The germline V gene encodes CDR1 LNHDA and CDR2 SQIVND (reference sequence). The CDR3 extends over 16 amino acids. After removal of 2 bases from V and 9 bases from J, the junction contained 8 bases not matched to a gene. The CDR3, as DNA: TGTGCCAGTAGTATAATTCGGACTAGCGGGATCGGTGAGCAGTTCTTC. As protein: CASSIIRTSGIGEQFF.

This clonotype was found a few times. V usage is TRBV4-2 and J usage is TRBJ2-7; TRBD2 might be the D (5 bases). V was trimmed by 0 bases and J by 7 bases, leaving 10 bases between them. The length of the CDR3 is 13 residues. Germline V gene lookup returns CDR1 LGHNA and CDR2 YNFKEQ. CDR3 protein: CASSQDVRTEQYF. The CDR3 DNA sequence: TGTGCCAGCAGCCAAGATGTCAGGACTGAGCAGTACTTC.

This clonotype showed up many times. The DNA for the CDR3 is TGCGCCAGCAGTCCACAGGGGGCCGGTCAGCCCCAGCATTTT. Residues: CASSPQGAGQPQHF. The V gene is TRBV5-1, the J gene TRBJ1-5; 9 nucleotides align to TRBD1. The V gene's germline CDR1 is SGHRS and CDR2 YFSETQ. The CDR3 runs to 14 residues. The junction had 6 bases not matched to a gene; V was cut back by 5 bases and J by 6 bases. The full variable domain, its missing parts supplied by reference TRBV5-1 and TRBJ1-5, is KAGVTQTPRYLIKTRGQQVTLSCSPISGHRSVSWYQQTPGQGLQFLFEYFSETQRNKGNFPGRFSGRQFSNSRSEMNVSTLELGDSALYLCASSPQGAGQPQHFGDGTRLSIL.